This paragraph reports one TCR beta chain. Here immunoSEQ multiplex PCR was the method, and the copy in TCRdb shows in-frame clones only, minus some. In the table there are tens of thousands of clones, about nine tenths of which are singletons. The entry originates in a study of stem cell transplantation in POMP-related autoinflammatory disease. This CDR3 region has 13 residues. With 4 bases removed from V and 7 bases from J, the gap between germline ends came to 14 bases. Per germline, CDR1 SGHDT and CDR2 YYEEEE. The chain uses TRBV5-6 and TRBJ2-5; D is tentatively TRBD1 or TRBD2 (5 bases each). Material: CD4+ T cells from PBMCs, obtained after stem cell transplantation. The clonotype comes from a human patient with POMP-related autoinflammation and immune dysregulation (PRAID). Some T cells may have come from the graft donor. This CDR3 is CASSRGPVRTQYF. The CDR3 DNA is TGTGCCAGCAGCCGGGGACCTGTAAGGACCCAGTACTTC.